These T cell receptor beta chains were read from a single sample in a study of tumor-infiltrating lymphocytes in localized non-small cell lung cancer. The table came from immunoSEQ multiplex PCR; TCRdb's copy has only in-frame clones and leaves some out. This sample has roughly 12,000 clones; 80% to 90% occur once, and the top ten carry 7% to 10%. The sample was uninvolved lung tissue not adjacent to the tumor. These receptors came from a human donor with non-small cell lung cancer. Each CDR3 is given with its conserved first and last residue. A D gene is named only where the DNA matches it firmly. Where a row states a size, it is once, few, many or the class of an expanded clone; other rows omit it.

. TRBJ1-6 TRBV7-9 . TGTGCCAGCAGCTTCGTTGGCTCCTATAATTCACCCCTCCACTTT CASSFVGSYNSPLHF
. TRBJ2-1 TRBV2 . TGTGCCAGCAGTGACCAGCGGCACTCCTACAATGAGCAGTTCTTC CASSDQRHSYNEQFF
. TRBJ2-2 TRBV19 . TGTGCCACCAGGGGGGACCACCGGGCCGGGGAGCTGTTTTTT CATRGDHRAGELFF
. TRBJ1-2 TRBV11-2 . TGTGCCAGCAGCCCCTTTACAGGAGGAACCTATGGCTACACCTTC CASSPFTGGTYGYTF
TRBD1 TRBJ2-3 TRBV5-1 . TGCGCCAGCAGCTCAGGACAGGGGGGCACAGATACGCAGTATTTT CASSSGQGGTDTQYF
. TRBJ1-2 TRBV11-2 . TGTGCCAGCAGCTTAGTACGGGGTGGACATGGCTACACCTTC CASSLVRGGHGYTF
TRBD1 TRBJ1-2 TRBV6-1 few TGTGCCAGCAGCGCCACCCAGGGGGCCTATGGCTACACCTTC CASSATQGAYGYTF
. TRBJ2-4 TRBV11-1 . TGTGCCAGCAGCTTGGGTAGGCAGAACATTCAGTACTTC CASSLGRQNIQYF
TRBD2 TRBJ2-3 TRBV9 . TGTGCCAGCAGCGTAGCAGGACTAGCGGGGGGCAGGGGCACAGATACGCAGTATTTT CASSVAGLAGGRGTDTQYF
TRBD2 TRBJ2-1 TRBV4-2 . TGTGCCAGCAGCCAATTGTTGACTAGCGGCCATGGGGAGCAGTTCTTC CASSQLLTSGHGEQFF
. TRBJ2-1 TRBV7-2 . TGTGCCAGCAGCTTAGGGAGCCGGGCCTCAAATTTTGAGCAGTTCTTC CASSLGSRASNFEQFF